A selection of T cell receptor beta chains follows, all from one sample in a study of vaccination effects on CD4 cells after COVID-19. For these receptors, no antigen is known. TCRdb's copy holds only in-frame clones and misses some; the assay was immunoSEQ multiplex PCR. Of tens of thousands of clones in the sample, 70% to 80% were seen once. The sequencing used CD4+ T cells from PBMCs cultured with HCoV-OC43 spike peptides, collected before COVID-19 vaccination. These receptors were taken from a human donor who received a COVID-19 vaccine. Each CDR3 is given without its conserved first and last residue. The order of the fields is D gene, J gene, V gene, CDR3 protein. D genes are given only for firm matches.

d_call: TRBD1
j_call: TRBJ1-2
v_call: TRBV20-1
cdr3_aa: SASGRGRGDYGYT

d_call: -
j_call: TRBJ2-7
v_call: TRBV9
cdr3_aa: ASSVDGLYEQY

d_call: -
j_call: TRBJ2-4
v_call: TRBV5-1
cdr3_aa: ASSLEGTAKNIQY

d_call: TRBD2
j_call: TRBJ2-1
v_call: TRBV5-5
cdr3_aa: ASKMGLPNEQF

d_call: -
j_call: TRBJ2-5
v_call: TRBV4-2
cdr3_aa: ASSQGEETQY

d_call: -
j_call: TRBJ1-5
v_call: TRBV6-5
cdr3_aa: ASRSNPNQPQH

d_call: -
j_call: TRBJ1-3
v_call: TRBV5-1
cdr3_aa: ASSENRASGNTIY

d_call: -
j_call: TRBJ2-2
v_call: TRBV18
cdr3_aa: ASSPTVAQNTGELF

d_call: -
j_call: TRBJ1-2
v_call: TRBV19
cdr3_aa: ASSLRGGGSYVSYGYT

d_call: -
j_call: TRBJ2-2
v_call: TRBV3-1/TRBV3-2
cdr3_aa: ASSQERGNTGELF

d_call: -
j_call: TRBJ1-1
v_call: TRBV11-2
cdr3_aa: ASSLGRGNTEAF

d_call: TRBD1
j_call: TRBJ2-7
v_call: TRBV6-5
cdr3_aa: ASFSLDRGYEQY

d_call: -
j_call: TRBJ1-5
v_call: TRBV30
cdr3_aa: AWRRTGQGPQH

d_call: TRBD1
j_call: TRBJ1-3
v_call: TRBV10-3
cdr3_aa: AMTGGPGNTIY

d_call: -
j_call: TRBJ1-2
v_call: TRBV24-1
cdr3_aa: ATSVDDNYGYT

d_call: TRBD2
j_call: TRBJ2-2
v_call: TRBV10-1
cdr3_aa: ASSDPSGSTGELF

d_call: -
j_call: TRBJ1-1
v_call: TRBV7-9
cdr3_aa: ASSLGGTENLNTEAF